This T cell receptor (beta chain) is drawn from a study of OX40 agonist ivuxolimab in advanced cancers. The wider study: Dose-escalation patients' cancers were hepatocellular carcinoma, melanoma, renal cell or head and neck cancer. Participants, around 80% male, averaged roughly 60 years of age, ranging from about 23 to 80.

Germline loops: CDR1 MGHRA, CDR2 YSYEKL. V was clipped by 5 bases and J by 7 bases; unmatched bases: 14. The CDR3 runs to 17 residues. Details on this clone: The antigen remains unidentified.

Study outcomes and limitations: CD4+ and CD8+ blood T cells expanded clonally by week 6 at 0.1 to 3.0 mg/kg. CD4+ T cells averaged fewer expanded clones than CD8+ T cells.

Sequenced by immunoSEQ multiplex PCR; TCRdb stores in-frame clones only, minus some. The data hold tens of thousands of clones, with 65% to 85% observed a single time. The sequencing used CD4+ or CD8+ T cells sorted from blood, collected in a trial of the OX40 agonist ivuxolimab. V gene TRBV4-1 combines with J gene TRBJ1-4; 9 bases fit TRBD1. The source of this sequence is an adult with an advanced solid tumor such as melanoma, head and neck, liver or kidney cancer. The CDR3 DNA is TGCGCCAGCAGCACCAACGGCCCTGGGACAGGGACTGAAAAACTGTTTTTT. Its protein is CASSTNGPGTGTEKLFF.